These 23 T cell receptor beta chains originate from one sample sequenced in a study of T cell repertoires in cytomegalovirus infection. From the reads, TCRdb called clonotypes with MiXCR, one entry per CDR3 protein. The sample contains approximately 400,000 distinct CDR3 sequences, approximately 30% of which appear only once. Specimen: PBMCs. The receptor source for this set is a human donor in good health (CMV status not recorded). Some clones in this sample may be carry-over from other donors' samples.

Concerning this clonotype itself: It may be a read error: a sequence one base away is much more abundant. This likely comes from a read error, as the CDR3 has no conserved phenylalanine or tryptophan at its end. The V call is TRBV7-2, the J call TRBJ2-4; TRBD1 agrees at 9 bases. J was trimmed by 4 bases and V by 4 bases; bases with no gene match: 11. There are 17 residues in the CDR3. Germline CDR1 SGHTA, CDR2 FQGNSA. The CDR3: CASSSVLVGQGKNIQYL. The CDR3 coding sequence is TGTGCCAGCAGCTCCGTGCTGGTGGGACAGGGTAAAAACATTCAGTACTTA.

The chain has TRBV6-8 and TRBJ1-5, with D possibly TRBD1 on 5 matching bases. The CDR3 runs 17 residues. CDR1 and CDR2 (germline): MNHGY, SAAAGT. The V end was cut by 6 bases, the J end by 1 base, with 19 bases between. The chain's CDR3 is CASRWVSGVRSNQPQHF. In nucleotides, the CDR3 is TGTGCCAGCAGGTGGGTTTCGGGGGTGCGGAGCAATCAGCCCCAGCATTTT.

This clonotype appeared a few times. This chain joins TRBV9 and TRBJ2-7; unclear D gene. The CDR3 has 14 residues. V was trimmed by 4 bases and J by 7 bases, leaving 18 bases between them. From germline, CDR1 is SGDLS and CDR2 YYNGEE. CDR3 in amino acids: CASSPSPQAWEQYF. Here the CDR3 DNA reads TGTGCCAGCAGCCCCAGCCCCCAGGCATGGGAGCAGTACTTC.

The V and J genes are TRBV7-9 and TRBJ2-4; no reliable D call. The CDR3 extends over 12 amino acids. The V gene's germline CDR1 is SEHNR and CDR2 FQNEAQ (reference sequence). V shed 4 bases and J shed 6 bases, with 7 bases lying between them. The CDR3 DNA reads TGTGCCAGCAGCTCCCCAGCAAACATTCAGTACTTC. It translates to CASSSPANIQYF.

This clonotype was counted only a few times. V usage is TRBV6-5 and J usage is TRBJ1-5; D is unclear. Trimming removed 5 bases at V and 6 bases at J, with 8 bases between. CDR3 size: 12 residues. CDR1 is MNHEY and CDR2 is SVGAGI in the germline V gene. For the CDR3, the DNA is TGTGCCAGCAGTGAGTGGGGTCAGCCCCAGCATTTT. Encoded protein: CASSEWGQPQHF.

V gene TRBV2 combines with J gene TRBJ2-2; 10 bases line up with TRBD1. Trimming at V came to 6 bases and at J to 6 bases, leaving 1 base not matched to a gene. CDR1 SNHLY and CDR2 FYNNEI come from the germline V gene. The CDR3 has 13 residues. CDR3 sequence reads: CASRDRGAGELFF. In DNA, the CDR3 is TGTGCCAGCAGGGACAGGGGGGCCGGGGAGCTGTTTTTT.

This clonotype was seen ten or more times. V usage is TRBV7-9 and J usage is TRBJ1-1, with D possibly matching TRBD1 (6 bases). CDR3 length: 13 residues. CDR1 is SEHNR and CDR2 is FQNEAQ in the germline V gene (reference sequence). Trimming shortened V by 1 base and J by 8 bases, and 11 bases separated the two germline ends. The CDR3 sequence is CASSLVRGEEAFF. The CDR3 DNA is TGTGCCAGCAGCTTAGTAAGGGGGGAAGAAGCTTTCTTT.

To note about this clonotype: The junction departs from germline at one end; a sequencing error may be responsible. The chain recombines TRBV11-3 with TRBJ2-7; 10 positions match TRBD2. Germline values: CDR1 SGHNT, CDR2 YENEEA. The length of the CDR3 is 14 residues. As DNA, the CDR3 is TGTGCCAGCATCTTAGCGGGGGGATTTCACGAGCAGTACTTC. Its protein product is CASILAGGFHEQYF. The whole variable domain, remainder taken from reference TRBV11-3 and TRBJ2-7, is EAGVVQSPRYKIIEKKQPVAFWCNPISGHNTLYWYLQNLGQGPELLIRYENEEAVDDSQLPKDRFSAERLKGVDSTLKIQPAELGDSAVYLCASILAGGFHEQYFGPGTRLTVT.

This clonotype was counted only a few times. This chain joins TRBV20-1 and TRBJ2-5; 7 bases fit TRBD1. The ends lost 3 bases at V and 6 bases at J; junction bases unmatched: 4. Germline values: CDR1 DFQATT, CDR2 SNEGSKA (reference sequence). The CDR3 consists of 12 residues. The CDR3 DNA is TGCAGTGCTAGCCGACAGGGAAAGACCCAGTACTTC. Translated, it gives CSASRQGKTQYF.

The chain recombines TRBV28 with TRBJ1-2; TRBD1 might be the D (5 bases). The germline V and J ends were trimmed by 8 bases and 6 bases, with 19 bases remaining between them. The germline V gene has CDR1 MDHEN and CDR2 SYDVKM. This CDR3 region has 14 residues. CDR3 DNA sequence: TGTGCCAGCTCCTCGAGAGGGGTGCGGGATGGCTACACCTTC. Translating it yields CASSSRGVRDGYTF.

V gene TRBV7-8 combines with J gene TRBJ2-5, with D possibly being TRBD1 (7 bases). V lost 6 bases to trimming and J lost 7 bases, with 15 bases between them. Germline assignment: CDR1 SGHVS and CDR2 FQNEAQ. The CDR3 is 13 amino acids. The chain's CDR3 is CASRAGTAATQYF. The CDR3, as DNA: TGTGCCAGCAGGGCGGGGACAGCGGCGACCCAGTACTTC.

There are a few counts of this clonotype. This may arise from a read error, as a much more abundant clone is one base away. The CDR3 coding sequence is TGTGCCAGCAGCTTAGCACCGCGACTAGCGGGCGGAGAGACCCAGTACTTC. Protein product: CASSLAPRLAGGETQYF. The chain couples TRBV7-2 to TRBJ2-5; TRBD2 aligns across 10 bases. This CDR3 is built from 17 residues. Trimming at V came to 0 bases and at J to 4 bases, leaving 8 bases not matched to a gene. Germline CDR1 and CDR2: SGHTA and FQGNSA.

This clonotype has a handful of counts. The rearrangement links TRBV6-1 to TRBJ2-1; 10 nucleotides line up with TRBD1. The CDR3 has 16 residues. The germline V gene encodes CDR1 MNHNS and CDR2 SASEGT. Losses at the gene ends were 2 bases for V and 8 bases for J; bases not matched to a gene: 9. The CDR3 region is CASSERRRTGGHEQFF. As DNA, the CDR3 is TGTGCCAGCAGTGAAAGGAGGAGGACAGGGGGTCATGAGCAGTTCTTC.

This clonotype appeared a few times. CDR3 nucleotide sequence: TGTGCCAGCAGCTTTGGACAGGGAAGGGTGGATGGCTACACCTTC. It codes for CASSFGQGRVDGYTF. The chain has TRBV7-9 and TRBJ1-2; 8 nucleotides match TRBD1. Germline V lookup: CDR1 SEHNR, CDR2 FQNEAQ (reference sequence). The CDR3 runs 15 residues. After removal of 3 bases from V and 6 bases from J, the junction contained 9 bases not matched to a gene.

This clonotype was counted between two and nine times. This chain uses TRBV20-1 with TRBJ2-1; D remains unclear. This CDR3 is built from 11 residues. The V gene's germline CDR1 is DFQATT and CDR2 SNEGSKA (reference sequence). Trimming removed 4 bases from V and 7 bases from J, with 8 bases in between. CDR3 amino acids: CSANSKNEQFF. The CDR3, as DNA: TGCAGTGCTAACTCAAAAAATGAGCAGTTCTTC.

The V gene is TRBV20-1, the J gene TRBJ2-1; either TRBD1 or TRBD2 may supply D (5 bases each). The V gene's germline CDR1 is DFQATT and CDR2 SNEGSKA (reference sequence). The CDR3 consists of 14 residues. V was shortened by 6 bases and J by 4 bases, with 16 bases between the two germline ends. The DNA for the CDR3 is TGCAGTGCAAGACCGGGACGGGAATACAATGAGCAGTTCTTC. It codes for CSARPGREYNEQFF.

The chain recombines TRBV2 with TRBJ1-5, with D hard to call. CDR1 and CDR2 from the germline V gene are SNHLY and FYNNEI. The CDR3 has 16 amino acids. V lost 2 bases, J lost 1 base, and 12 bases lay in between. The CDR3 sequence: CASSESWELSNQPQHF. The CDR3 DNA follows: TGTGCCAGCAGTGAAAGCTGGGAATTGAGCAATCAGCCCCAGCATTTT.

The V gene is TRBV7-8, the J gene TRBJ2-1; 7 nucleotides match TRBD1. Germline CDR1 and CDR2: SGHVS and FQNEAQ. The CDR3 loop spans 15 amino acids. Trimming at V came to 5 bases and at J to 5 bases, leaving 9 bases not matched to a gene. The CDR3 DNA is TGTGCCAGCAGCCACTTACTAGGGGGCCACAATGAGCAGTTCTTC. It is translated as CASSHLLGGHNEQFF.

This clonotype has a handful of counts. The gene calls are TRBV5-1 and TRBJ2-3, with unresolved D. V was trimmed by 8 bases and J by 2 bases, leaving 12 bases between them. The CDR3 runs 13 residues. Germline lookup yields CDR1 SGHRS and CDR2 YFSETQ. Here the CDR3 reads CASAQPYTDTQYF. The CDR3 DNA sequence: TGCGCCAGTGCTCAGCCTTACACAGATACGCAGTATTTT.

A note on this clonotype: A read error may explain this, as a much larger clone is one base away. The chain has TRBV7-2 and TRBJ1-5, with 10 bases matching TRBD1. Germline-derived CDR1 and CDR2 are SGHTA and FQGNSA. This CDR3 has 14 amino acids. This chain's CDR3 is CSSSLTGGREPQHF. The CDR3 bases are TGTTCCAGCAGCCTGACAGGGGGCAGAGAGCCCCAGCATTTT.

This clonotype appeared many times. This sequence joins TRBV7-2 and TRBJ1-1; D is unresolved. Trimming cost V 5 bases and J 7 bases, with 11 bases left between them. Germline V CDR1 and CDR2: SGHTA, FQGNSA. This CDR3 contains 12 residues. CDR3 DNA: TGTGCCAGCAGCCACAACACTTTTGAAGCTTTCTTT. Its protein product is CASSHNTFEAFF.

The J gene is TRBJ1-5, the V gene TRBV23-1; D call uncertain. TRBV23-1 is treated as an ORF (open reading frame) with a function not yet certain. The CDR3 covers 12 residues. V was clipped by 2 bases and J by 7 bases, with 6 bases between them. Written as DNA, the CDR3 is TGCGCCAGCAGTCAAAACCACCAGCCCCAGCATTTT. Amino acid sequence: CASSQNHQPQHF.

This clonotype was picked up many times. The chain is built from TRBV10-3 and TRBJ2-5, with TRBD1 as a possible D gene (6 bases). CDR1 ENHRY and CDR2 SYGVKD come from the germline V gene. The CDR3 covers 13 residues. V was cut by 2 bases and J by 2 bases, with 6 bases left in between. CDR3 bases: TGTGCCATCAGTGAGACAGGGCAAGAGACCCAGTACTTC. Translating gives CAISETGQETQYF.